Each of the 3 T cell receptor beta chains below was sequenced from the same sample in a study of blood T cell repertoires in COVID-19 (dated by TCRdb to the early 2020s). Receptors were amplified or captured by the immunoSEQ multiplex PCR assay. Imported from immuneACCESS, the table was reduced by TCRdb to in-frame sequences with V and J called. These copies leave out some clones; in studies compared against another copy, an unresolved V gene accounts for under half, and the cause of the remainder is not known. The sample table lists fewer than 100,000 clones, around 83% of them with a count of one. The top ten constitute 20% to 25% of the sample. Sequencing was carried out using peripheral blood. The receptors were sampled from a woman aged 50 to 60 with acute or convalescent COVID-19.

In nucleotides, the CDR3 is TGCGCCAGCAGCTATAAAAGCGGGAGTGAAGAGACCCAGTACTTC. The encoded protein is CASSYKSGSEETQYF. This rearrangement joins TRBV5-1 to TRBJ2-5; 8 positions match TRBD2. With V trimmed by 3 bases and J by 3 bases, 7 bases remained unmatched. The germline CDR1 and CDR2 sequences are SGHRS and YFSETQ. The CDR3 totals 15 residues.

The V gene is TRBV5-6, the J gene TRBJ1-3; 8 positions match TRBD1. Germline assignment: CDR1 SGHDT and CDR2 YYEEEE. V shed 2 bases, J shed 0 bases, and the junction held 4 bases outside the gene matches. The CDR3 is made up of 16 amino acids. Here the CDR3 DNA reads TGTGCCAGCAGCTTCAGGACAGGGCGCTCTGGAAACACCATATATTTT. Its protein product is CASSFRTGRSGNTIYF.

The V gene is TRBV7-8, the J gene TRBJ2-1, with D perhaps TRBD2 (5 bases). The length of the CDR3 is 15 residues. V was shortened by 5 bases and J by 0 bases, with 11 bases between the two germline ends. CDR1 SGHVS and CDR2 FQNEAQ come from the germline V gene. The CDR3 region has the DNA TGTGCCAGCAGCCCTACTAGGAGCTCCTACAATGAGCAGTTCTTC. Residues: CASSPTRSSYNEQFF.